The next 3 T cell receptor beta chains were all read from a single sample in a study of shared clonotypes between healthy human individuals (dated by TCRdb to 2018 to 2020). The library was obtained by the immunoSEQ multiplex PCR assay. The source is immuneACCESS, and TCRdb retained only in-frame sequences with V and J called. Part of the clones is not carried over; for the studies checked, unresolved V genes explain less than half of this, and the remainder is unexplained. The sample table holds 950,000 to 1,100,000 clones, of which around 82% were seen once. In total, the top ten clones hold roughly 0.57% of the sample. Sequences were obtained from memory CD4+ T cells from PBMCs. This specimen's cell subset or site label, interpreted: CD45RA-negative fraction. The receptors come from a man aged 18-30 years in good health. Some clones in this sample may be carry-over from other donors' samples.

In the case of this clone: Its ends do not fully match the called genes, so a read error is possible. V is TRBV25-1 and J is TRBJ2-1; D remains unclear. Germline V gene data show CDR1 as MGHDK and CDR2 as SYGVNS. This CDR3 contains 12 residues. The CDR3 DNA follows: TGTGCCAGCAGTCCCCCCTATAATGGGCAGTTCTTC. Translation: CASSPPYNGQFF.

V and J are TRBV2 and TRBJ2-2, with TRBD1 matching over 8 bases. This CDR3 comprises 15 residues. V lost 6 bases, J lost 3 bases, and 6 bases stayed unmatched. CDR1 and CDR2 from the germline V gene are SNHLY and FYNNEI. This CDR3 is CASSRLDRDTGELFF. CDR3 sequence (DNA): TGTGCCAGCAGCCGCCTGGACAGGGACACCGGGGAGCTGTTTTTT. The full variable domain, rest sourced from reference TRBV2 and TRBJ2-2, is EPEVTQTPSHQVTQMGQEVILRCVPISNHLYFYWYRQILGQKVEFLVSFYNNEISEKSEIFDDQFSVERPDGSNFTLKIRSTKLEDSAMYFCASSRLDRDTGELFFGEGSRLTVL.

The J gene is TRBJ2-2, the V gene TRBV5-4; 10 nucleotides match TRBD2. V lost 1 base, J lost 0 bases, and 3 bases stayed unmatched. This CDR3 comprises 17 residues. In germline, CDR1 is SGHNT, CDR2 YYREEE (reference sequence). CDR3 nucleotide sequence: TGTGCCAGCAGCTTGCGACTAGCGGGTACGAACACCGGGGAGCTGTTTTTT. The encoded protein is CASSLRLAGTNTGELFF.